The rows below give T cell receptor beta chains drawn from one sample of a study of shared clonotypes between healthy human individuals. The protocol was immunoSEQ multiplex PCR, while the TCRdb copy is restricted to in-frame clones and leaves out a portion. The table shows millions of clones, with roughly 94% occurring only once. Sequenced input: naive CD8+ T cells sorted from blood. These receptors were obtained from a man aged 18 to 29 in good health. Both conserved end residues are part of each CDR3. Fields, in order: V gene, clone size, D gene, J gene, CDR3 protein, CDR3 DNA. The D gene is left open where the match is weak. Expanded clones are given a class, and other clones once, few, many or no size at all.

V: TRBV4-3; size: .; D: TRBD2; J: TRBJ2-3; CDR3: CASSQVDSGSNTQYF; DNA: TGCGCCAGCAGCCAAGTGGATAGCGGGAGTAATACGCAGTATTTT
V: TRBV27; size: .; D: .; J: TRBJ2-3; CDR3: CASTSGAISTDTQYF; DNA: TGTGCCAGCACTTCAGGGGCGATAAGCACAGATACGCAGTATTTT
V: TRBV28; size: .; D: TRBD1; J: TRBJ1-5; CDR3: CASSSRQGNQPQHF; DNA: TGTGCCAGCAGTTCCCGACAGGGGAATCAGCCCCAGCATTTT
V: TRBV6-5; size: .; D: .; J: TRBJ2-3; CDR3: CASSITPEGTDTQYF; DNA: TGTGCCAGCAGTATTACTCCTGAGGGCACAGATACGCAGTATTTT
V: TRBV27; size: .; D: .; J: TRBJ2-1; CDR3: CASSSDLSSYNEQFF; DNA: TGTGCCAGCAGTTCAGATTTAAGCTCCTACAATGAGCAGTTCTTC
V: TRBV19; size: .; D: .; J: TRBJ2-3; CDR3: CASSIEQFTDTQYF; DNA: TGTGCCAGTAGTATTGAACAGTTCACAGATACGCAGTATTTT
V: TRBV27; size: once; D: .; J: TRBJ2-1; CDR3: CATGYVGPGVNEQFF; DNA: TGTGCCACCGGGTATGTGGGTCCAGGGGTCAATGAGCAGTTCTTC
V: TRBV28; size: .; D: TRBD1; J: TRBJ1-1; CDR3: CASSLGQGRTEAFF; DNA: TGTGCCAGCAGTTTGGGACAGGGGAGAACTGAAGCTTTCTTT
V: TRBV10-3; size: .; D: TRBD1; J: TRBJ2-7; CDR3: CAISESQDRIYEQYF; DNA: TGTGCCATCAGTGAGTCCCAGGACAGGATCTACGAGCAGTACTTC
V: TRBV11-2; size: .; D: .; J: TRBJ1-1; CDR3: CASSLQSLVNTEAFF; DNA: TGTGCCAGCAGCTTACAGTCGTTAGTGAACACTGAAGCTTTCTTT
V: TRBV9; size: few; D: .; J: TRBJ2-7; CDR3: CASSSDSYEQYF; DNA: TGTGCCAGCAGCTCCGACTCCTACGAGCAGTACTTC
V: TRBV7-7; size: .; D: .; J: TRBJ2-7; CDR3: CASSLRAGTPYEQYF; DNA: TGTGCTAGCAGCCTCCGAGCCGGGACACCCTACGAGCAGTACTTC
V: TRBV14; size: .; D: .; J: TRBJ2-7; CDR3: CASSGGMSSYEQYF; DNA: TGTGCCAGCAGTGGCGGGATGAGCTCCTACGAGCAGTACTTC
V: TRBV27; size: .; D: .; J: TRBJ2-3; CDR3: CASSLRLGTDTQYF; DNA: TGTGCCAGCAGTTTAAGGCTAGGTACAGATACGCAGTATTTT
V: TRBV21-1; size: few; D: .; J: TRBJ1-6; CDR3: CASSKSGALHF; DNA: TGTGCCAGCAGCAAATCAGGAGCTCTCCACTTT
V: TRBV7-6; size: once; D: .; J: TRBJ2-7; CDR3: CASSLGASYEQYF; DNA: TGTGCCAGCAGCTTAGGGGCTAGCTACGAGCAGTACTTC
V: TRBV6-5; size: once; D: .; J: TRBJ2-1; CDR3: CASSYLVSPNEQFF; DNA: TGTGCCAGCAGTTACTTAGTTTCCCCCAATGAGCAGTTCTTC
V: TRBV11-2; size: .; D: TRBD2; J: TRBJ2-7; CDR3: CASSWAASGGPTYEQYF; DNA: TGTGCCAGCAGCTGGGCCGCTAGCGGGGGCCCTACCTACGAGCAGTACTTC
V: TRBV9; size: .; D: .; J: TRBJ2-7; CDR3: CASSPGSAYEQYF; DNA: TGTGCCAGCAGCCCCGGGTCCGCCTACGAGCAGTACTTC
V: TRBV11-2; size: .; D: .; J: TRBJ1-1; CDR3: CASSSLNMNTEAFF; DNA: TGTGCCAGCAGCTCCCTGAACATGAACACTGAAGCTTTCTTT
V: TRBV7-9; size: .; D: TRBD1; J: TRBJ1-1; CDR3: CASSHGTGVWTEAFF; DNA: TGTGCCAGCAGCCACGGGACAGGGGTTTGGACTGAAGCTTTCTTT
V: TRBV2; size: .; D: .; J: TRBJ2-1; CDR3: CASSETVGNEQFF; DNA: TGTGCCAGCAGTGAGACTGTGGGGAATGAGCAGTTCTTC
V: TRBV30; size: few; D: .; J: TRBJ1-2; CDR3: CAWSVRYYGYTF; DNA: TGTGCCTGGAGTGTACGATACTATGGCTACACCTTC
V: TRBV2; size: .; D: .; J: TRBJ2-2; CDR3: CASRGYTGELFF; DNA: TGTGCCAGCAGGGGGTACACCGGGGAGCTGTTTTTT
V: TRBV19; size: .; D: TRBD1; J: TRBJ1-2; CDR3: CASQGGGFYGYTF; DNA: TGTGCCAGCCAGGGGGGTGGCTTCTATGGCTACACCTTC
V: TRBV5-6; size: .; D: TRBD1; J: TRBJ2-7; CDR3: CASSLGQEGYEQYF; DNA: TGTGCCAGCAGCCTGGGACAGGAGGGCTACGAGCAGTACTTC
V: TRBV6-1; size: .; D: TRBD1; J: TRBJ1-3; CDR3: CASRQGSGNTIYF; DNA: TGTGCCAGTAGACAGGGATCAGGAAACACCATATATTTT
V: TRBV19; size: .; D: .; J: TRBJ2-7; CDR3: CASSTLASSYEQYF; DNA: TGTGCCAGTAGTACCCTAGCGAGCTCCTACGAGCAGTACTTC
V: TRBV7-9; size: .; D: .; J: TRBJ1-2; CDR3: CASSWGAGTIDGYTF; DNA: TGTGCCAGCAGCTGGGGGGCAGGGACGATTGATGGCTACACCTTC
V: TRBV5-4; size: .; D: .; J: TRBJ1-4; CDR3: CASSLEGFATNEKLFF; DNA: TGTGCCAGCAGCTTGGAGGGATTCGCAACTAATGAAAAACTGTTTTTT
V: TRBV15; size: .; D: .; J: TRBJ2-7; CDR3: CATSRGEGVNNEQYF; DNA: TGTGCCACCAGCAGAGGTGAAGGGGTTAATAACGAGCAGTACTTC
V: TRBV6-1; size: .; D: .; J: TRBJ2-2; CDR3: CASSPLGSGGELFF; DNA: TGTGCCAGCAGTCCTCTAGGGAGCGGCGGGGAGCTGTTTTTT
V: TRBV27; size: once; D: .; J: TRBJ2-1; CDR3: CASSLSAGGYNEQFF; DNA: TGTGCCAGCAGTTTATCTGCAGGGGGGTACAATGAGCAGTTCTTC
V: TRBV27; size: once; D: .; J: TRBJ1-3; CDR3: CASSPLGSRGSGNTIYF; DNA: TGTGCCAGCAGTCCTTTAGGCTCCAGGGGATCTGGAAACACCATATATTTT
V: TRBV11-2; size: .; D: TRBD1; J: TRBJ2-3; CDR3: CASSLTGVTDTQYF; DNA: TGTGCCAGCAGCCTCACAGGGGTCACAGATACGCAGTATTTT
V: TRBV30; size: .; D: .; J: TRBJ1-2; CDR3: CAWSGRVMGYTF; DNA: TGTGCCTGGAGTGGTAGGGTAATGGGCTACACCTTC
V: TRBV10-3; size: .; D: TRBD1; J: TRBJ1-3; CDR3: CAISEGTAGTGNTIYF; DNA: TGTGCCATCAGTGAGGGGACAGCAGGGACTGGAAACACCATATATTTT
V: TRBV4-1; size: .; D: .; J: TRBJ2-7; CDR3: CASSQGGPSYEQYF; DNA: TGCGCCAGCAGCCAGGGGGGCCCCTCCTACGAGCAGTACTTC
V: TRBV7-8; size: once; D: TRBD2; J: TRBJ2-1; CDR3: CASSSMVAGGLSSYNEQFF; DNA: TGTGCCAGCAGCTCCATGGTAGCGGGAGGGCTTAGCTCCTACAATGAGCAGTTCTTC
V: TRBV2; size: few; D: .; J: TRBJ1-1; CDR3: CASIEETMNTEAFF; DNA: TGTGCCAGCATCGAAGAGACCATGAACACTGAAGCTTTCTTT
V: TRBV4-3; size: .; D: TRBD2; J: TRBJ2-1; CDR3: CASSQDTASGRFFGEQFF; DNA: TGCGCCAGCAGCCAAGATACGGCTAGCGGGAGGTTTTTCGGTGAGCAGTTCTTC
V: TRBV6-1; size: few; D: .; J: TRBJ1-5; CDR3: CASSEGQINQPQHF; DNA: TGTGCCAGCAGTGAGGGGCAAATCAATCAGCCCCAGCATTTT
V: TRBV30; size: .; D: .; J: TRBJ2-7; CDR3: CAWSKLDRYDEQYF; DNA: TGTGCCTGGAGTAAGTTGGACCGGTATGACGAGCAGTACTTC
V: TRBV10-1; size: .; D: TRBD2; J: TRBJ2-1; CDR3: CASSGTSGTGEQFF; DNA: TGCGCCAGCAGTGGGACTAGCGGGACGGGAGAGCAGTTCTTC
V: TRBV19; size: .; D: .; J: TRBJ2-7; CDR3: CASSISQTTGAEQYF; DNA: TGTGCCAGTAGTATATCCCAGACCACGGGGGCCGAGCAGTACTTC
V: TRBV7-9; size: once; D: TRBD1; J: TRBJ1-1; CDR3: CASSLAPGQGPPEAFF; DNA: TGTGCCAGCAGCTTAGCCCCGGGACAGGGGCCCCCTGAAGCTTTCTTT
V: TRBV6-5; size: .; D: TRBD2; J: TRBJ2-1; CDR3: CASSYTSGSGYNEQFF; DNA: TGTGCCAGCAGTTATACCAGCGGGAGCGGTTACAATGAGCAGTTCTTC
V: TRBV5-6; size: .; D: .; J: TRBJ1-2; CDR3: CASSFGRGDGYTF; DNA: TGTGCCAGCAGCTTTGGGAGGGGCGACGGCTACACCTTC
V: TRBV2; size: .; D: .; J: TRBJ2-2; CDR3: CASSETTVNTGELFF; DNA: TGTGCCAGCAGTGAAACCACAGTGAACACCGGGGAGCTGTTTTTT
V: TRBV4-3; size: .; D: .; J: TRBJ2-5; CDR3: CASSQDPWEVGGTETQYF; DNA: TGCGCCAGCAGCCAAGATCCATGGGAGGTTGGGGGAACTGAGACCCAGTACTTC
V: TRBV21-1; size: .; D: .; J: TRBJ2-7; CDR3: CASSKVSSGRCYEQYF; DNA: TGTGCCAGCAGCAAAGTGTCTAGCGGGAGGTGCTACGAGCAGTACTTC
V: TRBV7-9; size: .; D: TRBD1; J: TRBJ1-6; CDR3: CASSTGTGISPLHF; DNA: TGTGCCAGCAGCACCGGGACAGGGATCTCACCCCTCCACTTT
V: TRBV5-4; size: .; D: TRBD2; J: TRBJ2-3; CDR3: CASSEGTSGGADTQYF; DNA: TGTGCCAGCAGCGAGGGGACTAGCGGGGGTGCAGATACGCAGTATTTT